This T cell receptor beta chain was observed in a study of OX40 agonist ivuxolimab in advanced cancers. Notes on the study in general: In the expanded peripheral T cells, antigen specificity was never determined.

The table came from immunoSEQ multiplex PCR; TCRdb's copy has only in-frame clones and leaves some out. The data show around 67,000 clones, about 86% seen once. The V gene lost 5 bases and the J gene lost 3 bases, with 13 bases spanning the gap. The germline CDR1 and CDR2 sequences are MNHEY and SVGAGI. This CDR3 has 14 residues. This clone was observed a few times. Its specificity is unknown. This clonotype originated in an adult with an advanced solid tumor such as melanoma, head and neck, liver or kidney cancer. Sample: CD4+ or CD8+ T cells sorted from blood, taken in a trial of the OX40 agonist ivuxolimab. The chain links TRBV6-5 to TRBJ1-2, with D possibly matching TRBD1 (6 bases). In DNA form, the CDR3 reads TGTGCCAGCAGTGTAGGGGGGGTGGACTATGGCTACACCTTC. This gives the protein CASSVGGVDYGYTF.